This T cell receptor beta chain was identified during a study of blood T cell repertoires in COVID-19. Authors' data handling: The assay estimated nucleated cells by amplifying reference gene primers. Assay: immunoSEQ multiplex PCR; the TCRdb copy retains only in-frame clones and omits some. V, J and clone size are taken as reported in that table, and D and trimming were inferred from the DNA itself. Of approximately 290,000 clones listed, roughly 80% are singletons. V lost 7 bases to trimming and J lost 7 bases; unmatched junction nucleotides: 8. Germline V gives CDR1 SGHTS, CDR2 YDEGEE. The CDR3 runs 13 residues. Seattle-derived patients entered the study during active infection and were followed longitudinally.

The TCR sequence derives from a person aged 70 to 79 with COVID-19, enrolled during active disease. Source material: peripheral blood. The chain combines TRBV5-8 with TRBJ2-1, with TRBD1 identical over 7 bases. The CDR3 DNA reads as TGTGCCAGCGCCCCGGGACAGATAAATGAGCAGTTCTTC. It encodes CASAPGQINEQFF.